These 18 T cell receptor beta chains originate from one sample sequenced in a study of blood T cell repertoires in COVID-19 (TCRdb year 2020). Libraries were built with the immunoSEQ multiplex PCR assay. TCRdb retrieved this table from immuneACCESS and kept in-frame rearrangements only. Not all clones are present; in checked studies, unresolved V genes account for under half, and no reason is known for the remainder. The table for this sample lists some 290,000 clones; 86% of them were counted only once. Approximately 12% of the sample comes from the top ten. The sequenced sample was peripheral blood. The receptors shown here come from a woman aged 30 to 39 with COVID-19, enrolled during active disease.

The chain recombines TRBV2 with TRBJ1-5, with D possibly being TRBD1 (5 bases). The CDR3 runs 13 residues. Per germline, CDR1 SNHLY and CDR2 FYNNEI. Trimming stripped 7 bases from V and 5 bases from J, with 12 bases between. CDR3 bases: TGTGCCAGCAATTTCCTCAGGGATCAGCCCCAGCATTTT. Residues: CASNFLRDQPQHF.

The gene calls are TRBV19 and TRBJ1-5; perhaps TRBD1 as D (6 bases). The V end lost 6 bases, the J end lost 6 bases, and 15 bases lay between the germline ends. Germline V gene lookup returns CDR1 LNHDA and CDR2 SQIVND (reference sequence). The CDR3 is made up of 14 amino acids. CDR3 bases: TGTGCCAGTAGATGGGTGGGGGCAAGTCAGCCCCAGCATTTT. Residues: CASRWVGASQPQHF.

The rearrangement joins TRBV6-5 to TRBJ2-3; TRBD2 aligns across 8 bases. Losses at the gene ends were 7 bases for V and 6 bases for J; bases not matched to a gene: 9. CDR1 and CDR2 (germline): MNHEY, SVGAGI. This CDR3 contains 14 residues. For the CDR3, the DNA is TGTGCCAGCAAGGTGGGACTAGGTAGCGATACGCAGTATTTT. It translates to CASKVGLGSDTQYF.

The rearrangement links TRBV29-1 to TRBJ2-5; 7 bases match TRBD2. The junction had 16 bases not matched to a gene; V was cut back by 5 bases and J by 10 bases. CDR3 length equals 14 residues. Germline CDR1 is SQVTM and CDR2 is ANQGSEA. The CDR3 sequence is CSVRPGGGPSDQYF. The CDR3 coding sequence is TGCAGCGTTCGGCCTGGCGGGGGACCCAGCGACCAGTACTTC.

The chain recombines TRBV27 with TRBJ2-3; 7 bases fit TRBD2. Germline V gives CDR1 MNHEY, CDR2 SMNVEV (reference sequence). The CDR3 sequence is 17 residues long. V gave up 8 bases and J gave up 4 bases; unmatched junction bases: 18. For the CDR3, the DNA is TGTGCCAGCCATAGGTGGCGGGGGACCTTGAGGGCAGATACGCAGTATTTT. Protein product: CASHRWRGTLRADTQYF.

This clone was counted between two and nine times. V and J are TRBV7-9 and TRBJ1-6, with TRBD1 as a possible D gene (6 bases). The germline gives CDR1 SEHNR, CDR2 FQNEAQ (reference sequence). CDR3 length: 16 amino acids. Trimming took 5 bases from V and 5 from J, leaving 16 bases between them. CDR3 residues: CASSPRGYRDNSPLHF. Written as DNA, the CDR3 is TGTGCCAGCAGCCCCAGGGGTTATCGGGATAATTCACCCCTCCACTTT.

The rearrangement uses TRBV21-1 and TRBJ2-2; the table gives TRBD1 as D, unverified against the DNA. TRBV21-1 is an annotated pseudogene. The CDR3 consists of 16 residues. CDR3 sequence reads: CASSKKQEPHPGELFF. CDR3 coding DNA: TGTGCCAGCAGCAAAAAACAGGAACCCCACCCCGGGGAGCTGTTTTTT.

V is TRBV28 and J is TRBJ1-2, with D uncertain. The V end lost 6 bases, the J end lost 0 bases, and 32 bases lay between the germline ends. CDR3 length: 21 residues. Per germline, CDR1 MDHEN and CDR2 SYDVKM. This CDR3 reads CASRQRPGARVSMAPNYGYTF. Here the CDR3 DNA reads TGTGCCAGCAGACAGAGACCGGGAGCGAGAGTTTCAATGGCCCCTAACTATGGCTACACCTTC.

The chain carries TRBV9 and TRBJ1-2, with 7 bases lining up with TRBD1. There are 15 residues in the CDR3. Germline V gene data show CDR1 as SGDLS and CDR2 as YYNGEE. Germline trimming cut 3 bases from V and 4 bases from J; bases unmatched to any gene: 9. CDR3 coding DNA: TGTGCCAGCAGCGGTCAGGGGGTTAGAGTCTATGGCTACACCTTC. The encoded protein is CASSGQGVRVYGYTF.

This chain connects TRBV14 to TRBJ2-6, with D uncertain. The germline V gene has CDR1 SGHDN and CDR2 FVKESK. V lost 4 bases, J lost 0 bases, and 7 bases lay in between. The CDR3 totals 15 residues. Written as DNA, the CDR3 is TGTGCCAGCAGCCCAGGCCTCTCTGGGGCCAACGTCCTGACTTTC. This codes for CASSPGLSGANVLTF.

The V and J genes are TRBV19 and TRBJ2-7; weak D call: TRBD1 (6 bases). The CDR3 totals 13 residues. The germline gives CDR1 LNHDA, CDR2 SQIVND (reference sequence). Trimming left V 6 bases short and J 4 bases short, with 13 bases between. CDR3 sequence reads: CASSRGAEYEQYF. The CDR3 nucleotides are TGTGCCAGTAGCAGGGGAGCGGAGTACGAGCAGTACTTC.

The chain combines TRBV7-2 with TRBJ2-1, with 12 bases aligning to TRBD2. Trimming cost V 6 bases and J 0 bases; bases outside gene matches: 12. Germline lookup yields CDR1 SGHTA and CDR2 FQGNSA. This CDR3 contains 19 residues. The CDR3: CASSQRLAGELSSYNEQFF. The CDR3, as DNA: TGTGCCAGCAGTCAAAGACTAGCGGGGGAGCTCAGCTCCTACAATGAGCAGTTCTTC.

V usage is TRBV6-6 and J usage is TRBJ1-2; D gene unclear. Trimming took off 6 bases at V and 8 bases at J, with 16 bases between the two ends. The CDR3 spans 13 residues. Per the germline V gene, CDR1 is MNHNY and CDR2 is SVGAGI (reference sequence). CDR3 coding DNA: TGTGCCAGCAGACCCGACTCGTCGGGAGGCTACACCTTC. Its protein is CASRPDSSGGYTF.

This sequence joins TRBV7-9 and TRBJ2-3; D perhaps matches TRBD2 (6 bases). Trimming removed 4 bases from V and 2 bases from J, with 13 bases in between. The CDR3 is 15 amino acids. Germline V gene data show CDR1 as SEHNR and CDR2 as FQNEAQ (reference sequence). CDR3 protein: CASSSRLGNTDTQYF. The DNA of the CDR3 is TGTGCCAGCAGCTCTCGACTAGGGAACACAGATACGCAGTATTTT. Using reference TRBV7-9 and TRBJ2-3 for the parts outside the CDR3, the full variable domain is DTGVSQNPRHKITKRGQNVTFRCDPISEHNRLYWYRQTLGQGPEFLTYFQNEAQLEKSRLLSDRFSAERPKGSFSTLEIQRTEQGDSAMYLCASSSRLGNTDTQYFGPGTRLTVL.

The V call is TRBV6-5, the J call TRBJ1-5; 8 bases fit TRBD1. Germline-derived CDR1 and CDR2 are MNHEY and SVGAGI. CDR3 length: 15 residues. V shed 7 bases, J shed 5 bases, and the junction held 10 bases outside the gene matches. The CDR3 sequence is CASIITGGRDQPQHF. Here the CDR3 DNA reads TGTGCCAGCATAATAACAGGGGGTAGGGATCAGCCCCAGCATTTT.

This sequence joins TRBV27 and TRBJ2-1, with a weak D call TRBD1 (6 bases). Germline V gene lookup returns CDR1 MNHEY and CDR2 SMNVEV (reference sequence). This CDR3 region has 15 residues. V gave up 5 bases and J gave up 1 base, with 12 bases separating them. The chain's CDR3 is CASSIQTGSYNEQFF. CDR3 DNA: TGTGCCAGCAGTATACAGACAGGTTCCTACAATGAGCAGTTCTTC.

J is TRBJ2-7 and V is TRBV6-5; D is perhaps TRBD1 (6 bases). The CDR3 is made up of 12 amino acids. Trimming cost V 6 bases and J 4 bases, with 10 bases left between them. Looked up from germline, CDR1 is MNHEY and CDR2 is SVGAGI. The CDR3 protein is CASRRQDYEQYF. CDR3 nucleotide sequence: TGTGCCAGCAGGAGACAGGATTACGAGCAGTACTTC.

V gene TRBV3-1 (or the pseudogene TRBV3-2) combines with J gene TRBJ1-2; D may be TRBD1 (5 bases). Germline V gene lookup returns CDR1 LGHDT and CDR2 YNNKEL (reference sequence). CDR3 size: 14 residues. Between the trimmed V and J ends, which lost 4 bases and 6 bases, there was a span of 15 bases. The CDR3 region is CASSPREGRNGYTF. The DNA for the CDR3 is TGTGCCAGCAGCCCCCGGGAGGGGCGCAATGGCTACACCTTC.